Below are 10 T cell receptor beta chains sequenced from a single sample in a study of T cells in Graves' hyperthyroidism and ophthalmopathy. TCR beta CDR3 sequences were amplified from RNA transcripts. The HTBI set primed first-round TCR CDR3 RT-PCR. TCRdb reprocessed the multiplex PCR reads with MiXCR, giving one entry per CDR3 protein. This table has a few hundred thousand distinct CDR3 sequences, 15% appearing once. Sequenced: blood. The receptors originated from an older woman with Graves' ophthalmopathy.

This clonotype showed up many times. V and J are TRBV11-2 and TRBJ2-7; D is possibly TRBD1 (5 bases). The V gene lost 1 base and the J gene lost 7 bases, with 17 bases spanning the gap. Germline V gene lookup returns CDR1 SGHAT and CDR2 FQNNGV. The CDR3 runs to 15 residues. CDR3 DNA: TGTGCCAGCAGCTTAGTTAGTTCCAGGGTGGGGGAGCAGTACTTC. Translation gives CASSLVSSRVGEQYF.

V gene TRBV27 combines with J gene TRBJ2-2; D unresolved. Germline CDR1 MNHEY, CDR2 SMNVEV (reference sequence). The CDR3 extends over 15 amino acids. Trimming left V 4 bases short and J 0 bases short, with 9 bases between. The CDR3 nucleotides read TGTGCCAGCAGTTCATCTCGAACGAACACCGGGGAGCTGTTTTTT. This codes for CASSSSRTNTGELFF.

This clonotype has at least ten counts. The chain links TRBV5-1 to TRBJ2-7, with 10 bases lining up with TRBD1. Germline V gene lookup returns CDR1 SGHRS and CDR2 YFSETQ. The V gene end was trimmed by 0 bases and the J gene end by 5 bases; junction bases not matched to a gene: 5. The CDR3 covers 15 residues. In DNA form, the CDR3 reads TGCGCCAGCAGCTTGGGGACAGGGGGTTTCGACGAGCAGTACTTC. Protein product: CASSLGTGGFDEQYF.

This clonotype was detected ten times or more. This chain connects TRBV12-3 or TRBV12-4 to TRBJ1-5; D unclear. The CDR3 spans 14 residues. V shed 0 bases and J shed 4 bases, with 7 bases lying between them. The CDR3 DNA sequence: TGTGCCAGCAGTTTAGCCAGGATTAATCAGCCCCAGCATTTT. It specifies CASSLARINQPQHF.

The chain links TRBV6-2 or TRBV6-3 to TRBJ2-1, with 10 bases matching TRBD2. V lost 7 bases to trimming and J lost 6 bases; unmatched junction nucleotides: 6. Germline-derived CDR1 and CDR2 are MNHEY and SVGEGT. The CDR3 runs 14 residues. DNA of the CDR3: TGTGCCAGCACCGCTAGCGGGAGACCCAATGAGCAGTTCTTC. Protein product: CASTASGRPNEQFF.

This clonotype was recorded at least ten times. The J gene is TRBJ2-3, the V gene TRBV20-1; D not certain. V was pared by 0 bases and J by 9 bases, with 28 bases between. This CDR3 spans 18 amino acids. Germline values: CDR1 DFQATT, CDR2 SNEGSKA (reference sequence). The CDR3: CSAREGVSLGLEDETQYF. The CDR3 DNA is TGCAGTGCTAGAGAAGGCGTCAGCCTGGGGTTAGAAGATGAAACGCAGTATTTT.

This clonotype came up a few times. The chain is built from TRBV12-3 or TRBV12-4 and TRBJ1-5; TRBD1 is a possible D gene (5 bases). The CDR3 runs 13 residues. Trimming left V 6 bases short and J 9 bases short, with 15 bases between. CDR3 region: CASSPARDRPQHF. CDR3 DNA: TGTGCCAGCAGCCCCGCCAGGGATCGGCCCCAGCATTTT.

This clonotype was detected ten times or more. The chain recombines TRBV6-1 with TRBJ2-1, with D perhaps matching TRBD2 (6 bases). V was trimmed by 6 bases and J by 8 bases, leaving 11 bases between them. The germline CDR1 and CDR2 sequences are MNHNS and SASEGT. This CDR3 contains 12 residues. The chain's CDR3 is CASSVSGDEQFF. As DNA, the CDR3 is TGTGCCAGCAGCGTCTCGGGGGATGAGCAGTTCTTC.

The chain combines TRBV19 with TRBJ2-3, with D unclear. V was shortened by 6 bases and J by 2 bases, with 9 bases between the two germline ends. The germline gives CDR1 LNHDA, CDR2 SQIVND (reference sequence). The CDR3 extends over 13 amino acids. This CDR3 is CASRRTTTDTQYF. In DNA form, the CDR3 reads TGTGCCAGTAGAAGAACTACCACAGATACGCAGTATTTT.

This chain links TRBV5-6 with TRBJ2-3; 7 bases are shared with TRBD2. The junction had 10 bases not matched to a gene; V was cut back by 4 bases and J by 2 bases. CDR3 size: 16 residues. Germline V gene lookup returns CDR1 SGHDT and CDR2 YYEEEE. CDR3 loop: CASSPGREDPTDTQYF. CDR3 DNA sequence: TGTGCCAGCAGCCCAGGTCGGGAGGATCCCACAGATACGCAGTATTTT. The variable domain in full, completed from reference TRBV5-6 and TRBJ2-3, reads DAGVTQSPTHLIKTRGQQVTLRCSPKSGHDTVSWYQQALGQGPQFIFQYYEEEERQRGNFPDRFSGHQFPNYSSELNVNALLLGDSALYLCASSPGREDPTDTQYFGPGTRLTVL.